These T cell receptor beta chains were read from a single sample in a study of T cells in Graves' hyperthyroidism and ophthalmopathy. Each CDR3 protein is one row after TCRdb ran MiXCR on the multiplex PCR reads. The sample includes around 520,000 distinct CDR3 sequences, around 15% seen only once; the top ten take roughly 14%. The sequencing input was blood. These receptor sequences come from a woman aged 40 to 50 with Graves' hyperthyroidism. Both conserved end residues are part of each CDR3. The D gene is left open where the match is weak. The size field is filled for only some rows; it gives once, few, many or a size class.

v_gene	abundance	d_gene	j_gene	CDR3aa	CDR3nt
TRBV20-1	once	.	TRBJ1-6	CSAIDLGLGHGNSPLHF	TGCAGTGCTATCGATTTAGGTTTGGGGCATGGAAATTCACCCCTCCACTTT
TRBV6-6	many	TRBD2	TRBJ2-1	CASSYYPIRLAGTYNEQFF	TGTGCCAGCAGTTACTACCCAATTCGACTAGCGGGGACCTACAATGAGCAGTTCTTC
TRBV5-1	many	.	TRBJ1-1	CASRVGQQNTEAFF	TGCGCCAGCAGAGTTGGGCAGCAGAACACTGAAGCTTTCTTT
TRBV28	many	.	TRBJ1-1	CASSFGRTYTEAFF	TGTGCCAGCAGTTTCGGACGGACGTACACTGAAGCTTTCTTT
TRBV5-5	.	TRBD1	TRBJ2-7	CASSLRQGAHEQYF	TGTGCCAGCAGCCTGAGGCAGGGGGCCCACGAGCAGTACTTC
TRBV20-1	many	TRBD2	TRBJ2-1	CSEGTSGSYNEQFF	TGCAGTGAAGGGACTAGCGGCTCCTACAATGAGCAGTTCTTC
TRBV18	.	.	TRBJ2-1	CASSPGGPGSNEQFF	TGTGCCAGCTCACCAGGGGGACCCGGGAGCAATGAGCAGTTCTTC
TRBV24-1	many	.	TRBJ2-1	CATSDMLGSSYNEQFF	TGTGCCACCAGTGACATGCTCGGGAGCTCCTACAATGAGCAGTTCTTC
TRBV20-1	.	.	TRBJ1-5	CSARGAALYSNQPQHF	TGCAGTGCTAGAGGGGCAGCCCTTTATAGCAATCAGCCCCAGCATTTT
TRBV18	many	.	TRBJ2-3	CASSPPPGTDTQYF	TGTGCCAGCTCACCCCCCCCGGGAACGGATACGCAGTATTTT
TRBV5-1	many	.	TRBJ2-3	CASSPGGHGTDTQYF	TGCGCCAGCAGCCCCGGGGGGCATGGGACAGATACGCAGTATTTT
TRBV29-1	.	TRBD2	TRBJ2-1	CSVPGGNEQFF	TGCAGCGTTCCGGGGGGGAATGAGCAGTTCTTC
TRBV20-1	many	.	TRBJ2-3	CSARVSDTQYF	TGCAGTGCTAGAGTGTCAGATACGCAGTATTTT
TRBV5-1	many	.	TRBJ2-3	CASSLGGTEDTQYF	TGCGCCAGCAGCTTGGGCGGGACGGAAGATACGCAGTATTTT
TRBV5-6	.	TRBD1	TRBJ2-7	CASRPGTGGHEQYF	TGTGCCAGCAGACCAGGGACAGGGGGCCACGAGCAGTACTTC
TRBV7-2	many	.	TRBJ2-7	CASSFSDLLSSYEQYF	TGTGCCAGCAGCTTTTCGGACTTACTGAGCTCCTACGAGCAGTACTTC
TRBV28	.	TRBD2	TRBJ2-3	CASSPRTSGRVTDTQYF	TGTGCCAGCAGTCCGCGGACTAGCGGGAGGGTGACAGATACGCAGTATTTT
TRBV10-3	.	.	TRBJ2-5	CAISVRGNGETQYF	TGTGCCATCAGTGTAAGGGGAAATGGAGAGACCCAGTACTTC
TRBV6-5	many	.	TRBJ2-5	CASSYSLQETQYF	TGTGCCAGCAGTTACTCGTTACAAGAGACCCAGTACTTC
TRBV10-2	.	TRBD1	TRBJ1-2	CASSESRQGLGYTF	TGCGCCAGCAGTGAGTCGAGACAGGGGCTGGGCTACACCTTC
TRBV24-1	few	TRBD2	TRBJ2-3	CATSDPGLVTDTQYF	TGTGCCACCAGTGACCCGGGACTAGTTACAGATACGCAGTATTTT
TRBV6-4	.	.	TRBJ1-1	CASSRDGGSTEAFF	TGTGCCAGCAGCCGGGACGGGGGAAGCACTGAAGCTTTCTTT
TRBV2	many	.	TRBJ2-1	CASSEGSDEQFF	TGTGCCAGCAGTGAAGGTTCGGATGAGCAGTTCTTC
TRBV30	many	.	TRBJ2-7	CAWSRGGTSSGEQYF	TGTGCCTGGAGTCGAGGGGGGACAAGCTCGGGCGAGCAGTACTTC
TRBV20-1	many	.	TRBJ2-7	CSASGTPYEQYF	TGCAGTGCTAGCGGGACACCCTACGAGCAGTACTTC
TRBV11-3	few	.	TRBJ2-5	CASSSGTLETQYF	TGTGCCAGCAGCTCAGGGACGTTGGAGACCCAGTACTTC
TRBV6-1	few	TRBD1	TRBJ2-7	CASTNGIGQEAYEQYF	TGTGCCAGCACCAACGGTATAGGACAGGAGGCCTACGAGCAGTACTTC
TRBV6-1	many	.	TRBJ2-2	CASSRDTENTGELFF	TGTGCCAGCAGTAGGGACACGGAGAACACCGGGGAGCTGTTTTTT
TRBV5-6	few	.	TRBJ1-1	CASSLLGFHEAFF	TGTGCCAGCAGCTTGTTAGGGTTTCATGAAGCTTTCTTT
TRBV12-3/TRBV12-4	few	.	TRBJ2-1	CASSSTTGTHLSSYNEQFF	TGTGCCAGCAGTTCTACGACAGGGACTCATCTAAGCTCCTACAATGAGCAGTTCTTC
TRBV5-1	.	TRBD1	TRBJ2-3	CASSLARDTGGWADTQYF	TGCGCCAGCAGCTTGGCCCGGGATACAGGGGGCTGGGCAGATACGCAGTATTTT
TRBV12-3/TRBV12-4	few	.	TRBJ2-7	CASGIMGEQYF	TGTGCCAGCGGGATAATGGGAGAGCAGTACTTC
TRBV11-1	many	.	TRBJ2-3	CASSFGGAEGLTDTQYF	TGTGCCAGCAGCTTTGGAGGAGCGGAGGGCCTCACAGATACGCAGTATTTT
TRBV28	many	TRBD1	TRBJ2-5	CASSPPLGTGGGETQYF	TGTGCCAGCAGTCCTCCTCTCGGGACAGGGGGGGGAGAGACCCAGTACTTC
TRBV6-1	many	TRBD2	TRBJ2-3	CASSDQLAGGPGDTQYF	TGTGCCAGCAGTGACCAACTAGCGGGAGGGCCTGGAGATACGCAGTATTTT
TRBV7-6	.	.	TRBJ2-2	CASSVALTGELFF	TGTGCCAGCAGCGTAGCTTTGACCGGGGAGCTGTTTTTT
TRBV6-1	few	TRBD1	TRBJ2-4	CASSETGGRAAKNIQYF	TGTGCCAGCAGTGAGACAGGGGGCAGGGCGGCCAAAAACATTCAGTACTTC
TRBV29-1	few	TRBD2	TRBJ2-3	CSGGASGRTDTQYF	TGCAGCGGAGGGGCTAGCGGGAGGACAGATACGCAGTATTTT
TRBV7-6	many	TRBD1	TRBJ2-4	CASSPGTALAKNIQYF	TGTGCCAGCAGCCCCGGGACAGCATTAGCCAAAAACATTCAGTACTTC
TRBV3-1	many	.	TRBJ1-2	CASSQGARNGYTF	TGTGCCAGCAGCCAAGGGGCAAGGAATGGCTACACCTTC
TRBV2	.	.	TRBJ1-2	CASSEEKFTVTF	TGTGCCAGCAGTGAAGAGAAATTTACGGTCACCTTC
TRBV29-1	.	TRBD2	TRBJ2-7	CSNSSGKNEQYF	TGCAGCAACTCCAGCGGGAAAAACGAGCAGTACTTC
TRBV5-6	.	.	TRBJ2-1	CASSFGATFDEQFF	TGTGCCAGCAGCTTCGGGGCTACGTTTGACGAGCAGTTCTTC
TRBV7-9	few	.	TRBJ1-6	CASSFGDSNSPLHF	TGTGCCAGCAGCTTTGGTGACAGTAATTCACCCCTCCACTTT
TRBV28	many	.	TRBJ2-1	CASSSSGSGAYNEQFF	TGTGCCAGCAGTTCTTCAGGTAGCGGAGCCTACAATGAGCAGTTCTTC
TRBV3-1	.	TRBD2	TRBJ2-1	CASSGVGGLSYNEQFF	TGTGCCAGCAGCGGCGTGGGAGGGCTCTCCTACAATGAGCAGTTCTTC
TRBV19	.	.	TRBJ1-2	CASSPTDGQLYGYTF	TGTGCCAGTAGTCCGACGGACGGCCAGCTTTATGGCTACACCTTC
TRBV20-1	many	.	TRBJ2-4	CSARDRGAPVGAKNIQYF	TGCAGTGCTAGAGACCGGGGGGCTCCTGTGGGGGCCAAAAACATTCAGTACTTC
TRBV27	many	.	TRBJ1-5	CASSLAGFSNQPQHF	TGTGCCAGCAGTTTGGCCGGGTTTTCCAATCAGCCCCAGCATTTT
TRBV29-1	many	TRBD2	TRBJ2-7	CSVEETSGSVEQYF	TGCAGCGTTGAAGAGACTAGCGGGAGTGTGGAGCAGTACTTC
TRBV7-3	.	TRBD1	TRBJ2-2	CASSLLGTGATGELFF	TGTGCCAGCAGCTTACTCGGGACAGGAGCTACCGGGGAGCTGTTTTTT
TRBV20-1	.	TRBD2	TRBJ2-1	CSGGLAGSYNEQFF	TGCAGCGGTGGACTAGCGGGCTCCTACAATGAGCAGTTCTTC
TRBV7-9	many	.	TRBJ1-3	CASSLALLGRVPGNTIYF	TGTGCCAGCAGCTTAGCGCTCTTGGGCAGGGTACCTGGAAACACCATATATTTT
TRBV14	many	TRBD1	TRBJ2-3	CASSQFDRASTDTQYF	TGTGCCAGCAGCCAGTTTGACAGGGCCAGCACAGATACGCAGTATTTT
TRBV5-1	few	.	TRBJ2-3	CASSPYSDSSTDTQYF	TGCGCCAGCAGCCCCTACAGCGACTCTAGCACAGATACGCAGTATTTT